What follows is one T cell receptor (beta chain) and its context. This entry belongs to a study of Ad26.COV2.S vaccination and SARS-CoV-2 variants. Study-wide background: Participants got Ad26.COV2.S intramuscularly, once or twice 56 days apart.

Stated treatment: about 20 received Ad26.COV2.S at low or high dose, single or two shots; several received placebo; per-sample allocation not given. The samples were gathered on day 63 after the first injection of vaccine or placebo. The individual, an adult aged 18-55 years, was a donor in Boston. Some clones are missing from TCRdb's copy, which holds only in-frame ones; the method was immunoSEQ multiplex PCR. The sample comprises a few hundred thousand clones, 87% of which are singletons, and roughly 3% rests with the top ten. The TCR sequence derives from a person aged 18-60 years who received the Ad26.COV2.S COVID-19 vaccine or a placebo. The sample in question was peripheral blood, obtained in a trial of Ad26.COV2.S vaccine versus placebo.

The CDR3 reads CASSLVANTGELFF. In nucleotides, the CDR3 is TGTGCCAGCAGCTTAGTGGCCAACACCGGGGAGCTGTTTTTT. The chain has TRBV7-2 and TRBJ2-2, with D unresolved. The CDR3 runs 14 residues. Trimming took off 1 base at V and 2 bases at J, with 5 bases between the two ends. Germline-derived CDR1 and CDR2 are SGHTA and FQGNSA. Full variable domain (rest looked up from reference TRBV7-2 and TRBJ2-2): GAGVSQSPSNKVTEKGKDVELRCDPISGHTALYWYRQSLGQGLEFLIYFQGNSAPDKSGLPSDRFSAERTGGSVSTLTIQRTQQEDSAVYLCASSLVANTGELFFGEGSRLTVL.